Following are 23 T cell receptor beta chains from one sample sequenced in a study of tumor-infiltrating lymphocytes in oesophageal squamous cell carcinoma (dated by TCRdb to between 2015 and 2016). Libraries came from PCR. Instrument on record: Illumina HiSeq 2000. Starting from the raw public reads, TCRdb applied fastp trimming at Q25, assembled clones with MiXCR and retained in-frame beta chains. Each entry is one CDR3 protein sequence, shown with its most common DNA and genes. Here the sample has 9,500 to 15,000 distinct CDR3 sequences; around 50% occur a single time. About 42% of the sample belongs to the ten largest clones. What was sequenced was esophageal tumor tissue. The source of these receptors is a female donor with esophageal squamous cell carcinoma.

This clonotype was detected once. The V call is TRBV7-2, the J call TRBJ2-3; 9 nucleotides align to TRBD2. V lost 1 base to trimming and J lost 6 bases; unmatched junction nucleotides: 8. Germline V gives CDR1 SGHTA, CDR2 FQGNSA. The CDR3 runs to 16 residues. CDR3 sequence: CASSLGLAGRLDTQYF. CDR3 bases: TGTGCCAGCAGCTTAGGCCTAGCGGGAAGGTTGGATACGCAGTATTTT. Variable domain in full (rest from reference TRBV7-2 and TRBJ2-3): GAGVSQSPSNKVTEKGKDVELRCDPISGHTALYWYRQSLGQGLEFLIYFQGNSAPDKSGLPSDRFSAERTGGSVSTLTIQRTQQEDSAVYLCASSLGLAGRLDTQYFGPGTRLTVL.

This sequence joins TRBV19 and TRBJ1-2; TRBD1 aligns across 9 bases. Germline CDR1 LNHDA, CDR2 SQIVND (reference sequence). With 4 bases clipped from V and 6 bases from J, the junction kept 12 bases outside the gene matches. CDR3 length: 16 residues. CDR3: CASSTFMRDREDGYTF. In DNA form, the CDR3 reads TGTGCCAGTAGTACATTCATGAGGGACAGGGAGGATGGCTACACCTTC.

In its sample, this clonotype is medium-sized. DNA for the CDR3: TGTGCCAGCAGTTTCGGGACAGGGTTTGGCACCGGGGAGCTGTTTTTT. It is translated as CASSFGTGFGTGELFF. The chain couples TRBV12-3 or TRBV12-4 to TRBJ2-2, with 9 bases lining up with TRBD1. V lost 3 bases to trimming and J lost 4 bases; unmatched junction nucleotides: 6. This CDR3 region has 16 residues.

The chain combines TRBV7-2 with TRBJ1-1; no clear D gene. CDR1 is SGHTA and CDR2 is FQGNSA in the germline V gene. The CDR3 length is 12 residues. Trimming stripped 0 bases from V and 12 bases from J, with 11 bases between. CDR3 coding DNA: TGTGCCAGCAGCTTAGCCCGGGGAAACACTTTCTTT. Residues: CASSLARGNTFF.

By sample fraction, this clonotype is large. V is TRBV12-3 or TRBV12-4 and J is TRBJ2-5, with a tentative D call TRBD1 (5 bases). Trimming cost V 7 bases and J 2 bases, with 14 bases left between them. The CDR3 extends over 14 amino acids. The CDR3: CASTGSSDQETQYF. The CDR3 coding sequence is TGTGCCAGCACAGGGTCCTCAGATCAAGAGACCCAGTACTTC.

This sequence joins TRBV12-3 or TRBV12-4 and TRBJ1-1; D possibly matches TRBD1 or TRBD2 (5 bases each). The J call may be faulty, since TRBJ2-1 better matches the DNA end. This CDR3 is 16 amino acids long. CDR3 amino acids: CASSFRGQGWGNEQFF. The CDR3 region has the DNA TGTGCCAGCAGTTTTCGTGGGCAGGGATGGGGGAATGAGCAGTTCTTC.

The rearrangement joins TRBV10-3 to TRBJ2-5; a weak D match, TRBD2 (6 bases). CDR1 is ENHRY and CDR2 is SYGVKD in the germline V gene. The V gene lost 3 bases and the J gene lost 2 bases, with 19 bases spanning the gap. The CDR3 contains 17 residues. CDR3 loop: CAISESRRGTFQETQYF. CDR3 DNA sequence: TGTGCCATCAGTGAAAGTCGTCGCGGGACGTTTCAAGAGACCCAGTACTTC.

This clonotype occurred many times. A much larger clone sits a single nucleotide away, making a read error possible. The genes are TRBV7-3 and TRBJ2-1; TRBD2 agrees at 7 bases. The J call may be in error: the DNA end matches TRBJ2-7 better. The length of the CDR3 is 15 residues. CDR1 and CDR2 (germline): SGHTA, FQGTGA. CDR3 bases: TGTGCCAGCAGCTCCTCCGGGACTACCTACAATGAGCAGTACTTC. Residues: CASSSSGTTYNEQYF.

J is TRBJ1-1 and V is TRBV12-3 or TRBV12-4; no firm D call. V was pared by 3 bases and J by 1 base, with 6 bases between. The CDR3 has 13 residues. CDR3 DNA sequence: TGTGCCAGCAGTTTTACCTCGAACACTGAAGCTTTCTTT. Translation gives CASSFTSNTEAFF.

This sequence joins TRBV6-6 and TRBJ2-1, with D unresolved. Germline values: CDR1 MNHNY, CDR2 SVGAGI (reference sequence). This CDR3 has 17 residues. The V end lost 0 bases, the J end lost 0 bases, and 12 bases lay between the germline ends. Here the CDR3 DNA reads TGTGCCAGCAGTTACTCGATTTTCGGGTCCTCCTACAATGAGCAGTTCTTC. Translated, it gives CASSYSIFGSSYNEQFF.

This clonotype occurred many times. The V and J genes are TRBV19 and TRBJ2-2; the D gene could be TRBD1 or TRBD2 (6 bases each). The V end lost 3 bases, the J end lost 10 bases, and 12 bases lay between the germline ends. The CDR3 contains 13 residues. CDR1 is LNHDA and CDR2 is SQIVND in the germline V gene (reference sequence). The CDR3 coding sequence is TGTGCCAGTAGTATGAAGGGGGGTATGGAGCTGTTTTTT. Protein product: CASSMKGGMELFF.

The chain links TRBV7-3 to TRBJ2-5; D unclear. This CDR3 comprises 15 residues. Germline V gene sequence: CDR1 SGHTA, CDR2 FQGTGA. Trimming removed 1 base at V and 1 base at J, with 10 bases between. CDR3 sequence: CASSLRASAQETQYF. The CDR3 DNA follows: TGTGCCAGCAGCTTAAGAGCGTCTGCCCAAGAGACCCAGTACTTC.

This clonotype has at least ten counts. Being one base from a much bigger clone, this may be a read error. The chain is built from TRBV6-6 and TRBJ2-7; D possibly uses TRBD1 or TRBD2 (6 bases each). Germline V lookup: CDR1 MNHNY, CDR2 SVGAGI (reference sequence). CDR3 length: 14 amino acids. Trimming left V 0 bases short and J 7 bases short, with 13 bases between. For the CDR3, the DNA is TGTGCCAGCAGTTACTCGAGGAGGGGGGATGAGCAGTACTTC. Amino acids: CASSYSRRGDEQYF.

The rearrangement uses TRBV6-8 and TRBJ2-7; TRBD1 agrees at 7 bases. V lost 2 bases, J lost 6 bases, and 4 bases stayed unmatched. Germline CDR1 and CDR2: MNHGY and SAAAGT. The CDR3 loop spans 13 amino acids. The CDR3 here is CASSYNRGLEQYF. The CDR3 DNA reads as TGTGCCAGCAGTTACAACAGGGGCCTCGAGCAGTACTTC.

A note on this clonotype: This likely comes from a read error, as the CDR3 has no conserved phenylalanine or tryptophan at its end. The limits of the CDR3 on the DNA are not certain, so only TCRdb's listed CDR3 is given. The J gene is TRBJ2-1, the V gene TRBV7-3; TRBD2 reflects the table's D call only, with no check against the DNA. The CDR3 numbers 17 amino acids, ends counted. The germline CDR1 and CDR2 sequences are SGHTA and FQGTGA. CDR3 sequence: CASSREGSGGYEQYFGA.

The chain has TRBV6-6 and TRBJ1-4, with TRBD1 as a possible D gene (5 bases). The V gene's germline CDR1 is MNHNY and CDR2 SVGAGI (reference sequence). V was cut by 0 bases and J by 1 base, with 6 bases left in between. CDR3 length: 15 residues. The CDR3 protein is CASSYSGLTNEKLFF. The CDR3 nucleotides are TGTGCCAGCAGTTACTCGGGACTAACTAATGAAAAACTGTTTTTT.

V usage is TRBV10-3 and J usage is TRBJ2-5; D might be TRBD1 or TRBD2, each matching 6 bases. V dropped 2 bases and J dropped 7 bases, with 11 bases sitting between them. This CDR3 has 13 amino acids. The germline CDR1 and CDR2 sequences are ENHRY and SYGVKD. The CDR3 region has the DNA TGTGCCATCAGTGAGAGGGGGGCGGTGACCCAGTACTTC. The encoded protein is CAISERGAVTQYF.

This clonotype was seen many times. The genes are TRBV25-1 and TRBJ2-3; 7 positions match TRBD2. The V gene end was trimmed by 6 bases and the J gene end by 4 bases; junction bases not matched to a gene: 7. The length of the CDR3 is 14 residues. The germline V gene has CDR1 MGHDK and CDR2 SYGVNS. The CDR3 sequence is CASSYAGVPDTQYF. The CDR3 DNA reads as TGTGCCAGCAGCTACGCGGGAGTTCCAGATACGCAGTATTTT.

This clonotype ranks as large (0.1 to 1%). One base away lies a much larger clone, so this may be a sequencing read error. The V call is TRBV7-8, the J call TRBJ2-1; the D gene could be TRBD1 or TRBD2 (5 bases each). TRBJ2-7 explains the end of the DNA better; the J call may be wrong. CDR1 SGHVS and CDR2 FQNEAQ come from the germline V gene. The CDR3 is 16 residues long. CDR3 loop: CASSRDGQSSYNEQYF. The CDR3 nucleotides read TGTGCCAGCAGCCGGGACGGTCAGAGCTCCTACAATGAGCAGTACTTC.

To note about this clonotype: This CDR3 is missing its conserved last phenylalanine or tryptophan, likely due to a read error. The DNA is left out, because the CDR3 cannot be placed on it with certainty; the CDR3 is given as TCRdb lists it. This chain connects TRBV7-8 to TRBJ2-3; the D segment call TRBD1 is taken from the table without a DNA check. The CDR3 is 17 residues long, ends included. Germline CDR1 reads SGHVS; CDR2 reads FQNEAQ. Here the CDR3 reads CASSLKDLYNSPLHFGA.

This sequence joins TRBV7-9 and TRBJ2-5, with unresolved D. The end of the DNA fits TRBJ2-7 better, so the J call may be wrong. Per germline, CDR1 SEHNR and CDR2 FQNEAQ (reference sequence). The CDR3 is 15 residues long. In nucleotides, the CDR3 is TGTGCCAGCAGCTTAGAAGGGTATCCTTCCTACGAGCAGTACTTC. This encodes CASSLEGYPSYEQYF.

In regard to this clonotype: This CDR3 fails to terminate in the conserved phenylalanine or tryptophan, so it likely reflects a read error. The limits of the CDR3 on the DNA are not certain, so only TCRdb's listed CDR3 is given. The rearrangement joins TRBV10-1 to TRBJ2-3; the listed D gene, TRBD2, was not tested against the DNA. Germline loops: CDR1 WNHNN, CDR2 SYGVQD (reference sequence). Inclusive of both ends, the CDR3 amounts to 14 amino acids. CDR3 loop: CASSESRDTQYFGP.

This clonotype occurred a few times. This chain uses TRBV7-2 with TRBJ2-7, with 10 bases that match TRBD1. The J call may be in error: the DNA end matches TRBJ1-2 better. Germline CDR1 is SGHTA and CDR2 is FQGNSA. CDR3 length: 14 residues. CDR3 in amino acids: CASSLGQGSVGYTF. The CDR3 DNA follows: TGTGCCAGCAGCCTGGGACAGGGGTCGGTTGGCTACACCTTC.